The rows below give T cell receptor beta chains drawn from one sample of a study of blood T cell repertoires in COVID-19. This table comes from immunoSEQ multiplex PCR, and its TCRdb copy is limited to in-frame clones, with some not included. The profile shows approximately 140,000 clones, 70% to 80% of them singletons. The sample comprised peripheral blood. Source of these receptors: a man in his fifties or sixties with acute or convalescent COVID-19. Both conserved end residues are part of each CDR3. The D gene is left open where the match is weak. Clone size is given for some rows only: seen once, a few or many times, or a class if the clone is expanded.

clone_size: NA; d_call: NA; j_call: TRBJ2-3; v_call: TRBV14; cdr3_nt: TGTGCCAGCAGCCTGAGAGATACGCAGTATTTT; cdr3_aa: CASSLRDTQYF
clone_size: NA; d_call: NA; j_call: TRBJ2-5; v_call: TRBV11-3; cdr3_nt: TGTGCCAGCAGCTTAAATCCGGGATTCTCGGAGACCCAGTACTTC; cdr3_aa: CASSLNPGFSETQYF
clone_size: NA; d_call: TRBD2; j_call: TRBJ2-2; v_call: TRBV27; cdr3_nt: TGTGCCAGCAGTTCCCGCGGGAGAGTGAACACCGGGGAGCTGTTTTTT; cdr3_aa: CASSSRGRVNTGELFF
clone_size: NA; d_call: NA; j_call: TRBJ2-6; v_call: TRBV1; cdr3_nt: TGCACCAGCAGTCTAGTGGCCAACGTCCTGACTTTC; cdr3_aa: CTSSLVANVLTF
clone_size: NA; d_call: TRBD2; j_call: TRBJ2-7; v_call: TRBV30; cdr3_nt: TGTGCCTGGAGTGAGGGACTAGCGGGACCCCCCTACGAGCAGTACTTC; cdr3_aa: CAWSEGLAGPPYEQYF
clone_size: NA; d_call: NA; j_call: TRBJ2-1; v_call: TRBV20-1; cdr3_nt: TGCAGTGCTAGTGTTACGGCGGCCAATGAGCAGTTCTTC; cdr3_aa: CSASVTAANEQFF
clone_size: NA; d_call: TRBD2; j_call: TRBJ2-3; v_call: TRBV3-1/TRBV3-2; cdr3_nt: TGTGCCAGCAGCCATTCCGGACTAGCGGGCACAGATACGCAGTATTTT; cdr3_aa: CASSHSGLAGTDTQYF
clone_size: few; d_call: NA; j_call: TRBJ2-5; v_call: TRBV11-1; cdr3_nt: TGTGCCAGCAGCTTAGGGGCCTCATGGGGCAAAGAGACCCAGTACTTC; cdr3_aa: CASSLGASWGKETQYF
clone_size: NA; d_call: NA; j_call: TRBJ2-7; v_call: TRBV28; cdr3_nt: TGTGCCAGCAAAAGGCCGGGGGATGCCTACGAGCAGTACTTC; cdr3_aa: CASKRPGDAYEQYF
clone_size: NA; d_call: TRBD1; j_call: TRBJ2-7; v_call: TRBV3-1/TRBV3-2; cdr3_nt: TGTGCCAGCAGCCCCGGGGACAGGGTGAGGGAGCAGTACTTC; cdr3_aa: CASSPGDRVREQYF
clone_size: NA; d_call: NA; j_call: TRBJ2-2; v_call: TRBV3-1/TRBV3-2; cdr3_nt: TGTGCCAGCAGCCAAGACGAGGACGGGGTACACACCGGGGAGCTGTTTTTT; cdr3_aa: CASSQDEDGVHTGELFF
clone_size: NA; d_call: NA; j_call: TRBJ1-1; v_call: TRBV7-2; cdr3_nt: TGTGCCAGCAGCTCCGTCGGACTAAGGGCTTTCTTT; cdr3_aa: CASSSVGLRAFF
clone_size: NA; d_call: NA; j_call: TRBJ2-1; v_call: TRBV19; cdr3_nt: TGTGCCAGTAGTTGGAGGGGCGACTTTTGGCGTAATGAGCAGTTCTTC; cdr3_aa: CASSWRGDFWRNEQFF
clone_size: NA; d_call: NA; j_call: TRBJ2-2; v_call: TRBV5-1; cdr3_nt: TGCGCCAGCAGCACGGGACAGAACACCGGGGAGCTGTTTTTT; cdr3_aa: CASSTGQNTGELFF
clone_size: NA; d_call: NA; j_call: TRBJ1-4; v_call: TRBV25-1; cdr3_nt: TGTGCCAGCAGTGAATGGCAGGGGCTTAATGAAAAACTGTTTTTT; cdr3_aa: CASSEWQGLNEKLFF
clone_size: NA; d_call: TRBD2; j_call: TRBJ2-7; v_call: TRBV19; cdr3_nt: TGTGCCAGTAAGTCGACTAGCGGGATACCGTCCTACGAGCAGTACTTC; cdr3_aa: CASKSTSGIPSYEQYF
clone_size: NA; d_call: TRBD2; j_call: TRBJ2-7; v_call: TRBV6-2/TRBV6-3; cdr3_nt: TGTGCCAGCACCCCCCTAATCGGTCCTAGCGGGAGAAGTAGCGACGAGCAGTACTTC; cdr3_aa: CASTPLIGPSGRSSDEQYF
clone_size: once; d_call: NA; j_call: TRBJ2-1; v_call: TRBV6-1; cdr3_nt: TGTGCCAGCAGTGATAGTGTCGGGAAGCAGTTCTTC; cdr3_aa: CASSDSVGKQFF
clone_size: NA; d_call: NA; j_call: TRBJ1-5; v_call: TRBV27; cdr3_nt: TGTGCCAGCAGTTTAGGACAACGCAATCAGCCCCAGCATTTT; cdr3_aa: CASSLGQRNQPQHF
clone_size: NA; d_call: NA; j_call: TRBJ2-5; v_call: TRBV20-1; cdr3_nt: TGCAGTGCTAGTTTCCCGTACCAAGAGACCCAGTACTTC; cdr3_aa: CSASFPYQETQYF